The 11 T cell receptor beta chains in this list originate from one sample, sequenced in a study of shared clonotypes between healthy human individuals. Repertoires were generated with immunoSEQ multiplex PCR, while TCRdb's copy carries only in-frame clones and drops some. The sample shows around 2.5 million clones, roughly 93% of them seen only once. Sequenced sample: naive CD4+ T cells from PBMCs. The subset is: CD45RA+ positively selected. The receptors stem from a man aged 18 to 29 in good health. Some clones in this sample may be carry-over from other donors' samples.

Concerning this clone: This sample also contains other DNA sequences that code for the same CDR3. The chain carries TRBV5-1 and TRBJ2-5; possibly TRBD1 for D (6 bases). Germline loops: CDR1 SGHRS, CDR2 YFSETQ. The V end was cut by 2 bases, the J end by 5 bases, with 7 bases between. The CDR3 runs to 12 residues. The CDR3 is CASSFQGETQYF. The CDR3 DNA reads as TGCGCCAGCAGCTTCCAGGGGGAGACCCAGTACTTC.

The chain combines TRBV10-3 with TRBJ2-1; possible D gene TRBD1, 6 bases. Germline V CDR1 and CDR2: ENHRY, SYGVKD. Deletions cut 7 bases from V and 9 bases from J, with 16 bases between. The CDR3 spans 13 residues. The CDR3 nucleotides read TGTGCCATCACCATTGACCAGGGGTCTGAGCAGTTCTTC. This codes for CAITIDQGSEQFF.

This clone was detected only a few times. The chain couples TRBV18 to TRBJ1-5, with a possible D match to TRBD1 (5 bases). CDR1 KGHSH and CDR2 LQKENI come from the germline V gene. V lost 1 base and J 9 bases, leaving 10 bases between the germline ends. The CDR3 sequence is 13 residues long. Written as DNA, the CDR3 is TGTGCCAGCTCACCACTGGGGGAAGGGCCCCAGCATTTT. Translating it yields CASSPLGEGPQHF.

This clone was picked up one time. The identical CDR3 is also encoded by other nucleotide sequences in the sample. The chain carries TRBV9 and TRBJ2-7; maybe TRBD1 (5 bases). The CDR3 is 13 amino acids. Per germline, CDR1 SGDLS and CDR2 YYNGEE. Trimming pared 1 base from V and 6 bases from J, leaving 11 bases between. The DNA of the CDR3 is TGTGCCAGCAGCGTATCAGGGTTGGGCGAGCAGTACTTC. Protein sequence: CASSVSGLGEQYF.

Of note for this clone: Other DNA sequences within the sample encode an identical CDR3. The CDR3 is CASSLVAGTSTDTQYF. In DNA form, the CDR3 reads TGCGCCAGCAGCTTGGTAGCGGGTACTAGCACAGATACGCAGTATTTT. This chain joins TRBV5-1 and TRBJ2-3; 7 positions agree with TRBD2. V gave up 0 bases and J gave up 0 bases; unmatched junction bases: 4. In germline, CDR1 is SGHRS, CDR2 YFSETQ. The CDR3 extends over 16 amino acids.

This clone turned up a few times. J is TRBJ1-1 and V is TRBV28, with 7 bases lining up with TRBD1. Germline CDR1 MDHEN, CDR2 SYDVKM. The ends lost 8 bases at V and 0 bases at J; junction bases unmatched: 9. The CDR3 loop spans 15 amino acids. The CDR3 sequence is CASGRQGAMNTEAFF. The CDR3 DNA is TGTGCCAGCGGCCGACAGGGAGCAATGAACACTGAAGCTTTCTTT.

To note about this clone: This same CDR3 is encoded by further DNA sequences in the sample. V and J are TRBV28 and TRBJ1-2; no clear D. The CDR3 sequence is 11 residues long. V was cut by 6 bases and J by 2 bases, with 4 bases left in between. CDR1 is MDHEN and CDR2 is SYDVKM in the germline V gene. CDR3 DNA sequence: TGTGCCAGCAGACGGAACTATGGCTACACCTTC. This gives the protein CASRRNYGYTF.

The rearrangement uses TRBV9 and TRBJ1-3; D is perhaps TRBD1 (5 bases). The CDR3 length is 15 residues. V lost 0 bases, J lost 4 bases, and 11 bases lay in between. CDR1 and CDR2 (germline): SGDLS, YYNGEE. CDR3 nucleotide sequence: TGTGCCAGCAGCGTAGACGGGGACGGAGGAAACACCATATATTTT. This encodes CASSVDGDGGNTIYF.

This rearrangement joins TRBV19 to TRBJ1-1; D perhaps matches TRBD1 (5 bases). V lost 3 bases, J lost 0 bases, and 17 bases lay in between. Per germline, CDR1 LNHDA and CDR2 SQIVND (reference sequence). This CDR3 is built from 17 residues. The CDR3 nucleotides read TGTGCCAGTAGTATGCGGGGGGGTCTTAATCTGAACACTGAAGCTTTCTTT. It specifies CASSMRGGLNLNTEAFF.

CDR3 nucleotides: TGTGCCAGCAGCCAAGGAGGAGATACGCAGTATTTT. It encodes CASSQGGDTQYF. The chain joins TRBV7-3 to TRBJ2-3; maybe TRBD2 (5 bases). Trimming removed 5 bases at V and 5 bases at J, with 8 bases between. The CDR3 spans 12 residues. Germline CDR1 SGHTA, CDR2 FQGTGA.

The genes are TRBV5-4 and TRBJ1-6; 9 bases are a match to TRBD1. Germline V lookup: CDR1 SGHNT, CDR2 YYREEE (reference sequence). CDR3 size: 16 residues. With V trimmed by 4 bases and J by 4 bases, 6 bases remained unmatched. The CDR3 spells CASSAGTGFYNSPLHF. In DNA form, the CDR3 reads TGTGCCAGCAGCGCCGGGACAGGGTTTTATAATTCACCCCTCCACTTT. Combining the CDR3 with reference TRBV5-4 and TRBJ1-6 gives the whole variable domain ETGVTQSPTHLIKTRGQQVTLRCSSQSGHNTVSWYQQALGQGPQFIFQYYREEENGRGNFPPRFSGLQFPNYSSELNVNALELDDSALYLCASSAGTGFYNSPLHFGNGTRLTVT.